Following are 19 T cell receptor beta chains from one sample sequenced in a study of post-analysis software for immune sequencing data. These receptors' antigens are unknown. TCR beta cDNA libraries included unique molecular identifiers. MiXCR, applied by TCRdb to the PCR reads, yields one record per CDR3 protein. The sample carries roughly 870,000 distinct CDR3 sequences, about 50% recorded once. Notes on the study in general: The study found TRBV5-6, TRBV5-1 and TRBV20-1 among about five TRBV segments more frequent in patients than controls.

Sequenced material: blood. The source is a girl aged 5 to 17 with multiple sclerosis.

The CDR3 loop is CAGGGFSGANVLTF. CDR3 sequence (DNA): TGTGCCGGAGGGGGTTTCTCTGGGGCCAACGTCCTGACTTTC. This chain links TRBV6-1 with TRBJ2-6; D is perhaps TRBD1 or TRBD2 (6 bases each). V lost 11 bases, J lost 0 bases, and 11 bases lay in between. Germline lookup yields CDR1 MNHNS and CDR2 SASEGT. The CDR3 loop spans 14 amino acids.

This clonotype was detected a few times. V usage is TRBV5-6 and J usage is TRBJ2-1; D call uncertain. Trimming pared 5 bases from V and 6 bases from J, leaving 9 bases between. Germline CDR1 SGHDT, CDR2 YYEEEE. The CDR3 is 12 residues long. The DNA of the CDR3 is TGTGCCAGCAGTTTTAGTCCCAATGAGCAGTTCTTC. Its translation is CASSFSPNEQFF. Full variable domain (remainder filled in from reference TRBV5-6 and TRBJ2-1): DAGVTQSPTHLIKTRGQQVTLRCSPKSGHDTVSWYQQALGQGPQFIFQYYEEEERQRGNFPDRFSGHQFPNYSSELNVNALLLGDSALYLCASSFSPNEQFFGPGTRLTVL.

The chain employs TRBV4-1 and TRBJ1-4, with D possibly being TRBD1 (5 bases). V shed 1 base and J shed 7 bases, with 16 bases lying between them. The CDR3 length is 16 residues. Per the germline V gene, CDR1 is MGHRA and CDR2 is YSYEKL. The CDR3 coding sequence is TGCGCCAGCAGCCAAGGGCGGCAGGGAAATAGTGAAAAACTGTTTTTT. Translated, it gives CASSQGRQGNSEKLFF.

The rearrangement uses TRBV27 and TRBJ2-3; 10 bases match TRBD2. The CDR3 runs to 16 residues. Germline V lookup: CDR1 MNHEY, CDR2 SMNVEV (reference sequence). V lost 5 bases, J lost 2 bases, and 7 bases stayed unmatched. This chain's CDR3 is CASSLLAGFLTDTQYF. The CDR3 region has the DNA TGTGCCAGCAGTCTACTAGCGGGATTCCTCACAGATACGCAGTATTTT.

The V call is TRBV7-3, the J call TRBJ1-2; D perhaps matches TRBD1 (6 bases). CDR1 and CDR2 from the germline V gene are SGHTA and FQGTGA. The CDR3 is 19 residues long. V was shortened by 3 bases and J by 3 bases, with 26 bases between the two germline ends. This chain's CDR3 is CASSLRAPGRHAGDYGYTF. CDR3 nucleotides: TGTGCCAGCAGCTTGAGGGCTCCGGGGCGGCACGCAGGGGACTATGGCTACACCTTC. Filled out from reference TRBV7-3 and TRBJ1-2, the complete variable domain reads GAGVSQTPSNKVTEKGKYVELRCDPISGHTALYWYRQSLGQGPEFLIYFQGTGAADDSGLPNDRFFAVRPEGSVSTLKIQRTERGDSAVYLCASSLRAPGRHAGDYGYTFGSGTRLTVV.

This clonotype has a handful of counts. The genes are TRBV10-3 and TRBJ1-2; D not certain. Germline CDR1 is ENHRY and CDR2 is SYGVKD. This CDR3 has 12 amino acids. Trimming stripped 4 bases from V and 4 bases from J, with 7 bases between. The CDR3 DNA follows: TGTGCCATCAGTGGGCAGGCCTATGGCTACACCTTC. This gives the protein CAISGQAYGYTF.

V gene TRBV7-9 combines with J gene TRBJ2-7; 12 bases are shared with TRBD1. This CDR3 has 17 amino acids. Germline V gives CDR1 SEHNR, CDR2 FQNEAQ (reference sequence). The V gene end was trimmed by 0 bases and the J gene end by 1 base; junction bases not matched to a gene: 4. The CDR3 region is CASSLARGQGASYEQYF. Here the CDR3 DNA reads TGTGCCAGCAGCTTAGCGAGGGGACAGGGGGCTTCCTACGAGCAGTACTTC. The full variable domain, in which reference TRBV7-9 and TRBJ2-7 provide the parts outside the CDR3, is DTGVSQNPRHKITKRGQNVTFRCDPISEHNRLYWYRQTLGQGPEFLTYFQNEAQLEKSRLLSDRFSAERPKGSFSTLEIQRTEQGDSAMYLCASSLARGQGASYEQYFGPGTRLTVT.

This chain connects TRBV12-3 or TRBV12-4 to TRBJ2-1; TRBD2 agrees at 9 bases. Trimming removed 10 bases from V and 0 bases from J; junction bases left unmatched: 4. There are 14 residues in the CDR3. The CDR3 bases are TGTGCCAAGAGTAGCGGGAGCTCCTACAATGAGCAGTTCTTC. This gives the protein CAKSSGSSYNEQFF.

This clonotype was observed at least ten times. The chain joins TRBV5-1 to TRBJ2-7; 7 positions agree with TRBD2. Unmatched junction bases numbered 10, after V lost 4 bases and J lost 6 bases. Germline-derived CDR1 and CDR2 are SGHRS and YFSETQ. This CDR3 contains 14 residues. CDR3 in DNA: TGCGCCAGCAGCCCCACGACTAGCACCTCCGAGCAGTACTTC. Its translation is CASSPTTSTSEQYF.

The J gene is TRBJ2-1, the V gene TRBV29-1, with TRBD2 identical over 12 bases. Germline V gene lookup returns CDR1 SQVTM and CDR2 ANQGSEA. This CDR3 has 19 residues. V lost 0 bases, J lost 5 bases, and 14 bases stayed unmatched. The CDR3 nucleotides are TGCAGCGTTGAAGATCAGTGGCTAGCGGGGGGGCAGTCCCACAATGAGCAGTTCTTC. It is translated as CSVEDQWLAGGQSHNEQFF.

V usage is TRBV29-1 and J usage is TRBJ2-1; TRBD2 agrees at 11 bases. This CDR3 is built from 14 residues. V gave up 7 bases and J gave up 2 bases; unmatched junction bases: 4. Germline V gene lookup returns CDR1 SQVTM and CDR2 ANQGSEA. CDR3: CSATSGETYNEQFF. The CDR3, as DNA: TGCAGCGCGACTAGCGGGGAAACCTACAATGAGCAGTTCTTC.

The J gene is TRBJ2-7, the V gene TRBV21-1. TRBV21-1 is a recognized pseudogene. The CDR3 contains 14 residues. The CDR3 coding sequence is TGTGCCAGCAGCAAGCCTATCTTCTCCTACGAGCAGTACTTC. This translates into CASSKPIFSYEQYF.

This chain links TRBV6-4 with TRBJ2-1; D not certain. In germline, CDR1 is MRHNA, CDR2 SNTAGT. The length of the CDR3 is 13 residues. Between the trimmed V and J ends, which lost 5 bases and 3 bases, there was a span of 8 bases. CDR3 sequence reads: CASSRSIYNEQFF. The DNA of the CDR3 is TGTGCCAGCAGTCGATCCATCTACAATGAGCAGTTCTTC.

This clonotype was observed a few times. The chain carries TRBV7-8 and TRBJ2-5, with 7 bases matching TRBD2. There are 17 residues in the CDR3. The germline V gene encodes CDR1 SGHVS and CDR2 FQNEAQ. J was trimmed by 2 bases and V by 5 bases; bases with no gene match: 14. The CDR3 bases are TGTGCCAGCAGCCAACGAAGCGGGGCAGGGCGGCAAGAGACCCAGTACTTC. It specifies CASSQRSGAGRQETQYF.

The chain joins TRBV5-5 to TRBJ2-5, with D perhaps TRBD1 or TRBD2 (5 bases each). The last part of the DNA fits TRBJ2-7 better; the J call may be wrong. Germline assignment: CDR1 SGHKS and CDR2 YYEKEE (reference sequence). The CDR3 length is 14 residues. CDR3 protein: CASSPGTRGDEQYF. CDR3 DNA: TGTGCCAGCAGCCCCGGGACCCGTGGCGACGAGCAGTACTTC.

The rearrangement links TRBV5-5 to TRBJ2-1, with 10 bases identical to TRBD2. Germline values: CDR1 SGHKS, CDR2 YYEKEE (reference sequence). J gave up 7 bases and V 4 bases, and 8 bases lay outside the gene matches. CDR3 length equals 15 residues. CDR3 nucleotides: TGTGCCAGCAGCCCCCTAGCGGGAGTGAATAATGAGCAGTTCTTC. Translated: CASSPLAGVNNEQFF.

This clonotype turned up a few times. The CDR3: CASSYAGDPAAETQYF. The CDR3 region has the DNA TGTGCCAGCAGTTACGCCGGGGATCCGGCGGCAGAGACCCAGTACTTC. The chain uses TRBV6-6 and TRBJ2-5, with D perhaps matching TRBD2 (5 bases). This CDR3 region has 16 residues. Germline lookup yields CDR1 MNHNY and CDR2 SVGAGI (reference sequence). The V and J ends lost 2 bases and 4 bases respectively, with 17 bases between them.

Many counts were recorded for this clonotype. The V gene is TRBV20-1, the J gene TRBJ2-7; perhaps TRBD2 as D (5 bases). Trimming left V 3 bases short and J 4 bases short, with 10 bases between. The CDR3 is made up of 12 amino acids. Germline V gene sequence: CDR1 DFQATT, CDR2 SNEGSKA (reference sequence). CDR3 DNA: TGCAGTGCTAGGCTAGGAGGATACGAGCAGTACTTC. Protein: CSARLGGYEQYF.

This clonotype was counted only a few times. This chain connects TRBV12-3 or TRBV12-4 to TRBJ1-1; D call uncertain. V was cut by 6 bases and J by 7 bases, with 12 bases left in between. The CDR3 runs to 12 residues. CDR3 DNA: TGTGCCAGCAGGGAAGGAAACCTTGAAGCTTTCTTT. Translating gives CASREGNLEAFF.